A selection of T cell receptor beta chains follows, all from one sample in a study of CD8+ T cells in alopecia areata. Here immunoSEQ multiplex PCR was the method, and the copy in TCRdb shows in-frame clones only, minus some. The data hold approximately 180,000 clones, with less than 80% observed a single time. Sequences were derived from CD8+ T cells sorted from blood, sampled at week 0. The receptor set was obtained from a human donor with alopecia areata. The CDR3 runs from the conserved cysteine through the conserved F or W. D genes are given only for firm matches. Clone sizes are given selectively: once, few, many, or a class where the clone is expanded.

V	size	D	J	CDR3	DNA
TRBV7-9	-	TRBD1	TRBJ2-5	CASSPGQGFTRETQYF	TGTGCCAGCAGCCCTGGACAGGGCTTCACCAGGGAGACCCAGTACTTC
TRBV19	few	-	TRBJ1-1	CATSGENTEAFF	TGTGCCACTTCAGGGGAGAACACTGAAGCTTTCTTT
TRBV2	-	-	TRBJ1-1	CASSRNTEAFF	TGTGCCAGCAGTCGAAACACTGAAGCTTTCTTT
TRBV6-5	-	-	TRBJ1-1	CASRRTGNTEAFF	TGTGCCAGCAGGCGGACGGGGAACACTGAAGCTTTCTTT
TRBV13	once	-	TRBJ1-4	CASSLASGGEEKLFF	TGTGCCAGCAGCTTAGCGTCGGGGGGCGAGGAAAAACTGTTTTTT
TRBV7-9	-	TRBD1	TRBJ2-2	CASSRRRDRDDDTGELFF	TGTGCCAGCAGCCGCCGCCGGGACAGGGACGACGACACCGGGGAGCTGTTTTTT
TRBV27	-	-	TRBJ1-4	CASSIITNEKLFF	TGTGCCAGCTCCATAATAACTAATGAAAAACTGTTTTTT
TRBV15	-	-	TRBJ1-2	CATSRDSTGNYGYTF	TGTGCCACCAGCAGAGATTCTACAGGGAACTATGGCTACACCTTC
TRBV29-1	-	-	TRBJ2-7	CSVAGSLYEQYF	TGCAGCGTTGCAGGGTCCCTCTACGAGCAGTACTTC
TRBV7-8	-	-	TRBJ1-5	CASSVGGPRQPQHF	TGTGCCAGCAGCGTCGGAGGCCCCCGGCAGCCCCAGCATTTT
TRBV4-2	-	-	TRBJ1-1	CASSPRDLRAEAFF	TGTGCCAGCAGCCCCCGGGACTTGAGGGCTGAAGCTTTCTTT
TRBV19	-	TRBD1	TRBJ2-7	CASSTPVDRGVYEQYF	TGTGCCAGTAGTACCCCGGTCGACAGGGGTGTGTACGAGCAGTACTTC
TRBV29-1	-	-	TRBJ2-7	CSVEGETYEQYF	TGCAGCGTTGAGGGAGAGACCTACGAGCAGTACTTC
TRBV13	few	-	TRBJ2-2	CASSLGRNTGELFF	TGTGCCAGCAGCTTAGGACGGAACACCGGGGAGCTGTTTTTT
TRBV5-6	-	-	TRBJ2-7	CASTFGAGEQYF	TGTGCCAGCACCTTTGGGGCGGGGGAGCAGTACTTC
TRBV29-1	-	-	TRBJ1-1	CSVVGGRTTEAFF	TGCAGCGTTGTAGGAGGGAGGACCACTGAAGCTTTCTTT
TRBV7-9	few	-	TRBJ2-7	CASSRDKYEQYF	TGTGCCAGCAGTCGGGACAAATACGAGCAGTACTTC
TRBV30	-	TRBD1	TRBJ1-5	CAWSSGQGGNQPQHF	TGTGCCTGGAGTAGTGGACAGGGGGGAAATCAGCCCCAGCATTTT
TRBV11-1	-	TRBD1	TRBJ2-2	CASSQTGYTGELFF	TGTGCCAGCAGCCAGACAGGGTACACCGGGGAGCTGTTTTTT
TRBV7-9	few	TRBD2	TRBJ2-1	CASSPRWPSGGINEQFF	TGTGCCAGCAGCCCCCGCTGGCCTAGCGGGGGAATCAATGAGCAGTTCTTC